The T cell receptor (beta chain) described here comes from a study of blood T cell repertoires in COVID-19. The method was immunoSEQ multiplex PCR; TCRdb's version includes in-frame clones alone and lacks a portion of them. The sample holds 250,000 to 350,000 clones, about 87% seen once. In germline, CDR1 is KGHSH, CDR2 LQKENI. CDR3 length: 18 residues. J was trimmed by 3 bases and V by 5 bases; bases with no gene match: 16. The chain carries TRBV18 and TRBJ1-3, with 7 positions matching TRBD1. The material sequenced was PBMCs or T cells enriched from blood (not recorded which). The TCR originated in a woman in her twenties or thirties who had recovered from COVID-19. The CDR3 DNA reads TGTGCCAGCTCATCCTCTTCTCGCCAGGGGGTACGTGGAAACACCATATATTTT. It codes for CASSSSSRQGVRGNTIYF.